This T cell receptor beta chain was recorded in a study of OX40 agonist ivuxolimab in advanced cancers. Study overall: The study treated patients with ivuxolimab, an agonistic anti-OX40 (CD134) antibody. Cohort: more than 75% men, mean age approximately 60, aged roughly 23 to 90.

Notes on this clone: The antigen is unknown.

Study-level results: CD8+ T cells showed, on average, more clonal expansion than CD4+ cells. At 0.1 to 3.0 mg/kg, clonal expansion of CD4+ and CD8+ blood T cells had occurred by week 6.

TCRdb's copy holds only in-frame clones and misses some; the assay was immunoSEQ multiplex PCR. The table lists about 78,000 clones, 92% of them singletons. CDR1 and CDR2 (germline): SGHKS, YYEKEE (reference sequence). The ends were cut back, 4 bases at V and 7 bases at J, with 20 bases in the middle. The CDR3 sequence is 15 residues long. This sequence originates from an adult with an advanced solid tumor such as melanoma, head and neck, liver or kidney cancer. This sequence joins TRBV5-5 and TRBJ1-2, with D tentatively TRBD1 (6 bases). The sample here was CD4+ or CD8+ T cells sorted from blood, taken in a trial of the OX40 agonist ivuxolimab. The DNA of the CDR3 is TGTGCCAGCAGCCGACTACAGGGCCCGTCTGGTGGCTACACCTTC. This sequence encodes CASSRLQGPSGGYTF.